This TCR beta chain is from a study of Graves' ophthalmopathy and Graves' hyperthyroidism. The study, taken as a whole, reports: In predicting ophthalmopathy progression, the model reached around 65% sensitivity and 72.22% specificity.

Turning to this clonotype: Its antigen is currently unknown.

Amplified TCR beta CDR3 regions were obtained using RNA transcripts as template. RT-PCR with HTBI primers came first, then second-round multiplex PCR. TCRdb independently ran MiXCR on the multiplex PCR reads; one entry per CDR3 protein. Of under 250,000 distinct CDR3 sequences listed, just under 30% were seen once; the top ten hold approximately 8.6%. The CDR3 is 14 amino acids. V was trimmed by 2 bases and J by 2 bases, leaving 9 bases between them. The genes are TRBV12-3 or TRBV12-4 and TRBJ2-5; D not resolved. Sample: peripheral blood. The receptor was derived from a man in his fifties or sixties with Graves' ophthalmopathy. The CDR3 DNA reads TGTGCCAGCAGTTTAAGCCGATTTCAAGAGACCCAGTACTTC. The encoded protein is CASSLSRFQETQYF.